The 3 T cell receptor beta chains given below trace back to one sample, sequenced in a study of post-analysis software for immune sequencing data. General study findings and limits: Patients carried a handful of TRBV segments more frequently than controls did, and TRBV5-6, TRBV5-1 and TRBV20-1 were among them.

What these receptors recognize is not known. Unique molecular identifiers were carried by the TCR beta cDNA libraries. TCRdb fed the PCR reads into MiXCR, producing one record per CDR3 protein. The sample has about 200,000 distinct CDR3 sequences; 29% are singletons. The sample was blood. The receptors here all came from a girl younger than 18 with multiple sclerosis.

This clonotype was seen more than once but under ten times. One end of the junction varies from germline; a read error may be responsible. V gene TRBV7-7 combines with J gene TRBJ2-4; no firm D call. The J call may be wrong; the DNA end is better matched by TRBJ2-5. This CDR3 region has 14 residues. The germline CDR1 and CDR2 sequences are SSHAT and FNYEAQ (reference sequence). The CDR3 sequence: CASSLAQVGETQYF. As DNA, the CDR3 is TGTGCTAGCAGCTTAGCCCAGGTTGGGGAGACCCAGTACTTC.

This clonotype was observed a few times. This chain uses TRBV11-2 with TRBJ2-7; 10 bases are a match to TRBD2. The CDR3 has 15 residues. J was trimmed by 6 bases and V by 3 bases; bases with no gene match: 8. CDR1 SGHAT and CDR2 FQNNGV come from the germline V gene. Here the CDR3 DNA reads TGTGCCAGCAGCTTCTTAGCGGGGGGCCAGTTCGAGCAGTACTTC. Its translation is CASSFLAGGQFEQYF. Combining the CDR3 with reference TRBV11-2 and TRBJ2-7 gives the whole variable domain EAGVAQSPRYKIIEKRQSVAFWCNPISGHATLYWYQQILGQGPKLLIQFQNNGVVDDSQLPKDRFSAERLKGVDSTLKIQPAKLEDSAVYLCASSFLAGGQFEQYFGPGTRLTVT.

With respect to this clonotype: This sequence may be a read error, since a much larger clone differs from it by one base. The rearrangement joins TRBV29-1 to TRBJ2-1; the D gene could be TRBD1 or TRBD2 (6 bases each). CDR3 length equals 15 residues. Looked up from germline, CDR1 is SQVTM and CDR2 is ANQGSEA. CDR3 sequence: CSVGKGGSSHNEQFF. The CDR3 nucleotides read TGCAGCGTTGGGAAAGGGGGGAGCTCCCACAATGAGCAGTTCTTC.